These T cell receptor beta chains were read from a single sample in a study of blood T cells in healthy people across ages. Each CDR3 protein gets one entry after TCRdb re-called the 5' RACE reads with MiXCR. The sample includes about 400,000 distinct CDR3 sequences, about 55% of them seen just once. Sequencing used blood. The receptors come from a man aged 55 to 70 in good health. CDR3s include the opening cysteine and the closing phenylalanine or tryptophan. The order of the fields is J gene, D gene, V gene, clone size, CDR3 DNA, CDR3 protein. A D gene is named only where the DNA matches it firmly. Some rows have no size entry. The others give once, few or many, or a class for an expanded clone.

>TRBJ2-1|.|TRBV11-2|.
TGTGCCAGCAGCTCCAAACTAGCTGTCATCAATGAGCAGTTCTTC
CASSSKLAVINEQFF
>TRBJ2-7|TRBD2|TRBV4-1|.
TGCGCCAGCAGCCTGAGCGGGAGGACCTACGAGCAGTACTTC
CASSLSGRTYEQYF
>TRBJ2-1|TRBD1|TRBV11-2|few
TGTGCCAGCAGCTTTGGGACAGGGGGCACGGATGAGCAGTTCTTC
CASSFGTGGTDEQFF
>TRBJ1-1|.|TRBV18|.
TGTGCCAGCTCACCCTATTCTGAGGGCCGTGAAGAAGCTTTCTTT
CASSPYSEGREEAFF
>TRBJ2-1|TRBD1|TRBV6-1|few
TGTGCCAGCAGTGTTAAGGGGACAGGGTACAATGAGCAGTTCTTC
CASSVKGTGYNEQFF
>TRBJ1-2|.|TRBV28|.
TGTGCCAGCAATCAGGGCTCCTATGGCTACACCTTC
CASNQGSYGYTF
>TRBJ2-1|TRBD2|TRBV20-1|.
TGCAGTGTGCGGGGGACCTTCTCGAATGAGCAGTTCTTC
CSVRGTFSNEQFF
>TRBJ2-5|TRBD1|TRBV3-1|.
TGTGCCAGCAGCTACGGGACAGGGGGCTTCTTTGGGCAGTACTTC
CASSYGTGGFFGQYF
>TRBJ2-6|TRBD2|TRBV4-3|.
TGCGCCAGCAGCCAAACCGGGACTAGCGGGAGAAATGGGGCCAACGTCCTGACTTTC
CASSQTGTSGRNGANVLTF
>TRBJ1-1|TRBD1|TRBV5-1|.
TGCGCCAGCAGCACGCAAACAGGGGGCTGGGCTGAAGCTTTCTTT
CASSTQTGGWAEAFF
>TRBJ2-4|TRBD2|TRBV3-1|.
TGTGCCAGCAGCCAGAGGGCGGGGGGAAACATTCAGTACTTC
CASSQRAGGNIQYF
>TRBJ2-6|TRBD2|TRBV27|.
TGTGCCAGCAGTAGGGAGGGGCCCTCTGGGGCCAACGTCCTGACTTTC
CASSREGPSGANVLTF
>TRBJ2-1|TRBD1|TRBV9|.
TGTGCCAGCGGTAACAGGGGAACCTACAATGAGCAGTTCTTC
CASGNRGTYNEQFF
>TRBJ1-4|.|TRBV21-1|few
TGTGCCAGCAGCCCCCCGGTGGGAACTAATGAAAAACTGTTTTTT
CASSPPVGTNEKLFF
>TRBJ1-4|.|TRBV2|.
TGTGCCAGCAGTGAAAGGGAGGCAGCCAATGAAAAACTGTTTTTT
CASSEREAANEKLFF
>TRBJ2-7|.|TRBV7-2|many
TGTGCCAGCAGCTTGGCTAGCGTCTCCTACGAGCAGTACTTC
CASSLASVSYEQYF
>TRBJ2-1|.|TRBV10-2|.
TGCGCCAGCAGTGGGACAGCCTACAATGAGCAGTTCTTC
CASSGTAYNEQFF
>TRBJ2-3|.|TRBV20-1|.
TGCAGTGCTAGATGGGCACTGAGGGGCACAGATACGCAGTATTTT
CSARWALRGTDTQYF
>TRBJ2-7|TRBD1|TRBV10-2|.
TGCGCCAGCTCACAGGGGGTAAGGTACGAGCAGTACTTC
CASSQGVRYEQYF
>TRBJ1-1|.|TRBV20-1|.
TGCAGTGCTAGAGACCTGGGAGCCCGACCTGAAGCTTTCTTT
CSARDLGARPEAFF
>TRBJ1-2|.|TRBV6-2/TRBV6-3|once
TGTGCCAGCAGTTACGGGGGAGGACAGAACTATGGCTACACCTTC
CASSYGGGQNYGYTF
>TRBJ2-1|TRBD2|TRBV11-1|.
TGTGCCAGCAGCTTAGCGCGGAGGGGACTATCCTCCCTCTACAATGAGCAGTTCTTC
CASSLARRGLSSLYNEQFF
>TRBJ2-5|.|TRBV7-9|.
TGTGCCAGCAGCAGAACTGGGACACCACAAGAGACCCAGTACTTC
CASSRTGTPQETQYF
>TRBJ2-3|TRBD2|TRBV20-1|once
TGCAGTGCCTTCAACATTGAGACTAGCGTAACAGATACGCAGTATTTT
CSAFNIETSVTDTQYF
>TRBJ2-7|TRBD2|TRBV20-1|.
TGCAATGCTAGAAGTCTAGCGGGCGAAGCCTACGAGCAGTACTTC
CNARSLAGEAYEQYF
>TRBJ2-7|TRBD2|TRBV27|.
TGTGCCAGCAGGAGAAACAAGCGGGGAAGCTCCTACGAGCAGTACTTC
CASRRNKRGSSYEQYF
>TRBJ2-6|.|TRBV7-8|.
TGTGCCAGCAGCTTGGGGGGCTCTAGGGCCAACGTCCTGACTTTC
CASSLGGSRANVLTF
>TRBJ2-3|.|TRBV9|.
TGTGCCAGCAGCGCGTTTGAGGGAAGCACAGATACGCAGTATTTT
CASSAFEGSTDTQYF
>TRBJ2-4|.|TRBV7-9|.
TGTGCCAGCAGCTTGGGAGGGGGCGCGGGCATTCAGTACTTC
CASSLGGGAGIQYF
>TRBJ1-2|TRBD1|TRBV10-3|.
TGTGCCATCAATGACGGACAGGGAAGAAATGGCTACACCTTC
CAINDGQGRNGYTF
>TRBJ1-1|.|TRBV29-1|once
TGCAGCGGGATGGACACTGAAGCTTTCTTT
CSGMDTEAFF
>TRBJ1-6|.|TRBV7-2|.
.
CASSFRGRGNSPLHF
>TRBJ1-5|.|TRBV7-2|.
TGTGCCAGCAGCTTAGCGGCAGGGGATCAGCCCCAGCATTTT
CASSLAAGDQPQHF
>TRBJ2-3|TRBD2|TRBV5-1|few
TGCGCCAGCACCGGACTAGCGGGGGGCACAGATACGCAGTATTTT
CASTGLAGGTDTQYF
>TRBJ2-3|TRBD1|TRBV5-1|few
TGCGCCAGCAGCCTAAAGGACAGGGTGGCAGATACGCAGTATTTT
CASSLKDRVADTQYF
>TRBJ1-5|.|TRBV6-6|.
TGTGCCAGCAGTTACTCTGGCAGGACTAATCAGCCCCAGCATTTT
CASSYSGRTNQPQHF
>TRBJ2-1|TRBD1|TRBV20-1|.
TGCAGTGCTAGACACCGGGACAGGGGCTATGAGCAGTTCTTC
CSARHRDRGYEQFF
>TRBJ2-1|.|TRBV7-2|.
TGTGCCAGCAGCCTGTCTAGGGGGACCTATTACAATGAGCAGTTCTTC
CASSLSRGTYYNEQFF
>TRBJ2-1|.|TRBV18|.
TGTGCCAGCTCACGCCGGGACGGATACAATGAGCAGTTCTTC
CASSRRDGYNEQFF
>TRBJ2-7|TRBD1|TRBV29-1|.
TGCAGCGCAAAGGGGGACAGCCAGACCTACGAGCAGTACTTC
CSAKGDSQTYEQYF
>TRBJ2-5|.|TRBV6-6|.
TGTGCCAGCAGTTACGGATCCCAAGAGACCCAGTACTTC
CASSYGSQETQYF
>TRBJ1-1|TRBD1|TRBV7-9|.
TGTGCCAGCAACCACGGGACAGTGGCGCGTGGAGCTTTCTTT
CASNHGTVARGAFF
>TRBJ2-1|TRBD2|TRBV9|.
TGTGCCAGCAGCGTGGATAGCGGGGCCTACAATGAGCAGTTCTTC
CASSVDSGAYNEQFF
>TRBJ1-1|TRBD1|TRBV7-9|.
TGTGCCGTGGGGACAGCGACAAGGAACACTGAAGCTTTCTTT
CAVGTATRNTEAFF
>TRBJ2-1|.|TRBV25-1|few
TGTGCCAGCAGTGACAGTTCCCGGAGCCCCTACAATGAGCAGTTCTTC
CASSDSSRSPYNEQFF
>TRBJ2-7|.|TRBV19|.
TGTGCCAGTAGCGAAGCCCGCCGAAGCTCCTACGAGCAGTACTTC
CASSEARRSSYEQYF
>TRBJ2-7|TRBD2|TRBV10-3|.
TGTGCCATCAGTCGAGAGGGACTAGCGGGAGTCGAGCAGTACTTC
CAISREGLAGVEQYF
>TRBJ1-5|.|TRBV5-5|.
TGTGCCAGCAGCTTGGGGGACGGCTATAGCAATCAGCCCCAGCATTTT
CASSLGDGYSNQPQHF
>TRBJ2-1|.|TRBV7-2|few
TGTGCCAGCAGCACGCGACAGGGTGGGGGGCGGTTCTTC
CASSTRQGGGRFF
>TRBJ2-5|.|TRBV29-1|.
TGCAGCGCTGGGGGGACTGAAGAGACCCAGTACTTC
CSAGGTEETQYF
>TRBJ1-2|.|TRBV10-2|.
TGCGCCAGCCGAAGATATAAGGGGAACTATGGCTACACCTTC
CASRRYKGNYGYTF
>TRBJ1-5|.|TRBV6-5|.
TGTGCCAGCAGTTACCGAAATAGCAATCAGCCCCAGCATTTT
CASSYRNSNQPQHF
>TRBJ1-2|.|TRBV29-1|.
TGCAGCGTTGGGATGGCGGGGTATGGCTACACCTTC
CSVGMAGYGYTF
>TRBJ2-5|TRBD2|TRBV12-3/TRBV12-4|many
TGTGCCAGCAGCCCCGGGGGGGGACAAGAGACCCAGTACTTC
CASSPGGGQETQYF